This passage covers 17 T cell receptor beta chains from one sample sequenced in a study of shared clonotypes between healthy human individuals. The assay was immunoSEQ multiplex PCR, and TCRdb's table has in-frame clones only and misses some. The data show approximately 2.5 million clones, with around nine tenths seen just once and over 0.12% held by the top ten. The material sequenced was naive CD4+ T cells sorted from blood. Regarding subset: CD45RA+ positively selected. The receptor source for this set is a man between 18 and 29 years old in good health.

Only a few counts were recorded for this clone. The chain combines TRBV27 with TRBJ2-4; TRBD1 might be the D (5 bases). The CDR3 has 12 residues. The germline gives CDR1 MNHEY, CDR2 SMNVEV (reference sequence). Trimming took 8 bases from V and 14 from J, leaving 19 bases between them. CDR3 sequence: CASGLPGLQEYF. In DNA form, the CDR3 reads TGTGCCAGCGGCCTCCCCGGGTTACAGGAGTACTTC.

The V gene is TRBV9, the J gene TRBJ2-3; 14 bases are a match to TRBD2. The CDR3 is made up of 17 amino acids. With 4 bases clipped from V and 3 bases from J, the junction kept 7 bases outside the gene matches. From germline, CDR1 is SGDLS and CDR2 YYNGEE. The CDR3 loop is CASSRYGLAGGTDTQYF. DNA of the CDR3: TGTGCCAGCAGCCGGTATGGACTAGCGGGAGGAACAGATACGCAGTATTTT.

This clone came up a few times. V is TRBV19 and J is TRBJ1-2; TRBD1 might be the D (5 bases). Germline V gives CDR1 LNHDA, CDR2 SQIVND (reference sequence). Between the trimmed V and J ends, which lost 5 bases and 1 base, there was a span of 17 bases. The CDR3 spans 16 residues. The CDR3, as DNA: TGTGCCAGTAGTTCACGGGGCTCGGTTGGTAACTATGGCTACACCTTC. Amino acids: CASSSRGSVGNYGYTF. The full variable domain, with the rest looked up from reference TRBV19 and TRBJ1-2, is DGGITQSPKYLFRKEGQNVTLSCEQNLNHDAMYWYRQDPGQGLRLIYYSQIVNDFQKGDIAEGYSVSREKKESFPLTVTSAQKNPTAFYLCASSSRGSVGNYGYTFGSGTRLTVV.

This clone has only one observation. The genes are TRBV4-2 and TRBJ1-1; D is ambiguous. CDR1 is LGHNA and CDR2 is YNFKEQ in the germline V gene. This CDR3 region has 13 residues. With 3 bases removed from V and 3 bases from J, the gap between germline ends came to 8 bases. In DNA form, the CDR3 reads TGTGCCAGCAGCCACCTCGGACACACTGAAGCTTTCTTT. This codes for CASSHLGHTEAFF.

This sequence joins TRBV11-2 and TRBJ2-3; 8 positions match TRBD1. Germline V gives CDR1 SGHAT, CDR2 FQNNGV. The CDR3 is made up of 14 amino acids. Trimming took 4 bases from V and 5 from J; bases not matched to a gene: 5. The CDR3 DNA reads as TGTGCCAGCAGCTCAGGGGGCACCGGAGATACGCAGTATTTT. Residues: CASSSGGTGDTQYF.

DNA of the CDR3: TGTGCCGGTCCCCCCGCGGGTACTCGAAACTATGGCTACACCTTC. Translation: CAGPPAGTRNYGYTF. The chain links TRBV19 to TRBJ1-2; D uncertain. CDR3 length: 15 residues. Looked up from germline, CDR1 is LNHDA and CDR2 is SQIVND (reference sequence). The ends were cut back, 11 bases at V and 2 bases at J, with 21 bases in the middle.

V and J are TRBV6-1 and TRBJ2-7, with TRBD2 identical over 7 bases. The CDR3 runs 14 residues. The germline V gene encodes CDR1 MNHNS and CDR2 SASEGT. The V and J ends lost 8 bases and 0 bases, in that order; junction bases with no gene match: 7. The CDR3 loop reads CASDEGGGSYEQYF. CDR3 nucleotide sequence: TGTGCCAGCGATGAGGGCGGGGGCTCCTACGAGCAGTACTTC.

V is TRBV27 and J is TRBJ2-6; no clear D. CDR3 size: 13 residues. Trimming shortened V by 4 bases and J by 2 bases, and 3 bases separated the two germline ends. From germline, CDR1 is MNHEY and CDR2 SMNVEV (reference sequence). The CDR3 spells CASSSTGANVLTF. The CDR3 DNA is TGTGCCAGCAGTTCTACTGGGGCCAACGTCCTGACTTTC. Drawing the rest from reference TRBV27 and TRBJ2-6, the complete variable domain is EAQVTQNPRYLITVTGKKLTVTCSQNMNHEYMSWYRQDPGLGLRQIYYSMNVEVTDKGDVPEGYKVSRKEKRNFPLILESPSPNQTSLYFCASSSTGANVLTFGAGSRLTVL.

The chain is built from TRBV11-2 and TRBJ2-2; D possibly matches TRBD1 or TRBD2 (5 bases each). The CDR3 is 15 amino acids. Trimming took 5 bases from V and 6 from J, leaving 16 bases between them. Per the germline V gene, CDR1 is SGHAT and CDR2 is FQNNGV. The CDR3 is CASSPSRGSAGELFF. The CDR3 nucleotides are TGTGCCAGCAGCCCCTCTCGGGGCTCGGCCGGGGAGCTGTTTTTT.

The chain's CDR3 is CASSMTGEFVLYEQYF. The CDR3 DNA reads TGTGCCAGCAGCATGACAGGGGAATTCGTCCTCTACGAGCAGTACTTC. The chain employs TRBV7-9 and TRBJ2-7; 8 nucleotides align to TRBD1. The germline V gene has CDR1 SEHNR and CDR2 FQNEAQ (reference sequence). The CDR3 has 16 residues. Losses at the gene ends were 5 bases for V and 3 bases for J; bases not matched to a gene: 12.

This clone was seen a single time. The chain has TRBV5-1 and TRBJ2-4, with D possibly matching TRBD2 (7 bases). Trimming cost V 0 bases and J 5 bases, with 9 bases left between them. The CDR3 spans 14 residues. Germline lookup yields CDR1 SGHRS and CDR2 YFSETQ. The CDR3 loop is CASSLVGGQNIQYF. The CDR3 nucleotides are TGCGCCAGCAGCTTGGTGGGGGGGCAAAACATTCAGTACTTC.

Worth noting for this clone: Other DNA sequences in this specimen translate into the identical CDR3. The rearrangement uses TRBV5-1 and TRBJ1-5; D ambiguous. Germline values: CDR1 SGHRS, CDR2 YFSETQ. Trimming removed 0 bases at V and 7 bases at J, with 11 bases between. The CDR3 runs to 14 residues. The CDR3 bases are TGCGCCAGCAGCTTGGATCCGGGAAACCAGCCCCAGCATTTT. It codes for CASSLDPGNQPQHF.

V usage is TRBV10-3 and J usage is TRBJ2-3; TRBD2 might be the D (5 bases). The CDR3 totals 12 residues. V was cut by 10 bases and J by 9 bases, with 17 bases left in between. Per germline, CDR1 ENHRY and CDR2 SYGVKD. The CDR3 nucleotides are TGTGCCAGCTCAGAAACTAGTGTAACGCAGTATTTT. As protein: CASSETSVTQYF.

The chain employs TRBV27 and TRBJ2-5, with 8 bases that match TRBD1. V lost 2 bases and J lost 4; bases outside the gene matches: 12. Germline V gene sequence: CDR1 MNHEY, CDR2 SMNVEV (reference sequence). The CDR3 covers 17 residues. In nucleotides, the CDR3 is TGTGCCAGCAGTTTAAGGTCCGCCCGGCAGGGGGCAGAGACCCAGTACTTC. Translation: CASSLRSARQGAETQYF.

The rearrangement uses TRBV28 and TRBJ2-1, with 11 bases matching TRBD1. CDR1 is MDHEN and CDR2 is SYDVKM in the germline V gene. V gave up 6 bases and J gave up 8 bases; unmatched junction bases: 12. CDR3 length: 16 amino acids. DNA for the CDR3: TGTGCCAGCAGACCCCCACCGGGACAGGGGGTCGATGAGCAGTTCTTC. Protein: CASRPPPGQGVDEQFF.

The chain couples TRBV6-4 to TRBJ1-2, with TRBD1 matching over 11 bases. CDR3 length equals 13 residues. After removal of 6 bases from V and 7 bases from J, the junction contained 4 bases not matched to a gene. Germline CDR1 MRHNA, CDR2 SNTAGT. In DNA, the CDR3 is TGTGCCAGCAGAGGACAGGGGGCTGTTGGCTACACCTTC. This translates into CASRGQGAVGYTF.

This CDR3 is CASSGDSRGMGEQFF. The CDR3 coding sequence is TGCGCCAGCAGCGGGGACAGTCGAGGGATGGGTGAGCAGTTCTTC. This chain joins TRBV5-1 and TRBJ2-1; 7 bases map to TRBD1. V was pared by 4 bases and J by 9 bases, with 13 bases of the junction left unmatched. This CDR3 comprises 15 residues. The germline CDR1 and CDR2 sequences are SGHRS and YFSETQ.